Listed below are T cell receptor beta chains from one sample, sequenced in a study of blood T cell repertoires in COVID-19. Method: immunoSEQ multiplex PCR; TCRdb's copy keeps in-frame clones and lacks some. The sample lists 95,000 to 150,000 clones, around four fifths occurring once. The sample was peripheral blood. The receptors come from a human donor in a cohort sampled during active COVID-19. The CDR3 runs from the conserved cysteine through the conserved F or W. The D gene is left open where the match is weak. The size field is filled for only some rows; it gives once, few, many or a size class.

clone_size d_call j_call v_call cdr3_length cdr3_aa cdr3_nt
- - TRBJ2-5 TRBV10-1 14 CASSVTGMGETQYF TGCGCCAGCAGTGTCACCGGGATGGGAGAGACCCAGTACTTC
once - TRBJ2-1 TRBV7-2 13 CASSLVRGYEQFF TGTGCCAGCAGCTTAGTGCGAGGGTATGAGCAGTTCTTC
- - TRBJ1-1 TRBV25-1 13 CASTASVNTEAFF TGTGCCAGCACAGCGTCGGTGAACACTGAAGCTTTCTTT
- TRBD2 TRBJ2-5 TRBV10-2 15 CASSDPASGYWAQYF TGCGCCAGCAGTGATCCGGCTAGCGGGTATTGGGCCCAGTACTTC
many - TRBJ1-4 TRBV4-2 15 CASSQDLGGAEKLFF TGTGCCAGCAGCCAAGATCTAGGAGGGGCTGAAAAACTGTTTTTT
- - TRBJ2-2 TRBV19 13 CASGSHGTGELFF TGTGCCAGTGGCAGCCACGGGACCGGGGAGCTGTTTTTT
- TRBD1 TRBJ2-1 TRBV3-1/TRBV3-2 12 CASSPGGRHQFF TGTGCCAGCAGCCCAGGGGGTCGCCACCAGTTCTTC
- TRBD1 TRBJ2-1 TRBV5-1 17 CASSLAGDRGTYNEQFF TGCGCCAGCAGCTTAGCCGGAGACAGGGGCACCTACAATGAGCAGTTCTTC
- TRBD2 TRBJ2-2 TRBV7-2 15 CASSPSRLAPGELFF TGTGCCAGCAGCCCATCTAGACTAGCCCCTGGGGAGCTGTTTTTT
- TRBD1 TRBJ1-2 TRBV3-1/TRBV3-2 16 CASSLRAHQGAIGYTF TGTGCCAGCAGCCTTAGGGCCCATCAGGGGGCGATCGGCTACACCTTC
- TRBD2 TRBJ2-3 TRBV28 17 CASSPPQRGFLEDTQYF TGTGCCAGCAGTCCCCCTCAGCGGGGGTTCCTCGAGGATACGCAGTATTTT
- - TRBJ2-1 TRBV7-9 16 CASSWPSTHSYNEQFF TGTGCCAGCAGCTGGCCGTCGACTCACTCCTACAATGAGCAGTTCTTC
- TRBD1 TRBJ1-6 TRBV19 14 CASRETGLNSPLHF TGTGCCAGTAGAGAGACAGGGTTAAATTCACCCCTCCACTTT
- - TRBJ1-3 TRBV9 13 CASSSGAGNTIYF TGTGCCAGCAGCTCCGGGGCTGGAAACACCATATATTTT
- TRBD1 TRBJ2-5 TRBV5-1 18 CASSFLGTGGRDQETQYF TGCGCCAGCAGCTTCCTTGGGACAGGGGGTAGGGACCAAGAGACCCAGTACTTC
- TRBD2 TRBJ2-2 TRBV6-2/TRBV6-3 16 CASSRTSGANTGELFF TGTGCCAGCAGCCGTACTAGCGGAGCGAACACCGGGGAGCTGTTTTTT
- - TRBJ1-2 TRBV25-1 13 CASSEGEFYGYTF TGTGCCAGCAGTGAAGGGGAGTTCTATGGCTACACCTTC
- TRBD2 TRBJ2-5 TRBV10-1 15 CASSESTSQQETQYF TGCGCCAGCAGTGAGTCGACTAGCCAACAAGAGACCCAGTACTTC
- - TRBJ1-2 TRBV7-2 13 CASSPPREYGYTF TGTGCCAGCAGCCCTCCGAGGGAGTATGGCTACACCTTC
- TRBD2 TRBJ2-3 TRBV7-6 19 CASSPHLAGGRELTDTQYF TGTGCCAGCAGCCCGCATCTAGCGGGGGGCCGTGAGCTCACAGATACGCAGTATTTT
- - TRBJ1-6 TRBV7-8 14 CASSFDRNYSPLHF TGTGCCAGCAGCTTCGACAGAAATTATTCACCCCTCCACTTT
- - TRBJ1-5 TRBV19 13 CASSTPPDQPQHF TGTGCCAGTAGTACCCCCCCCGATCAGCCCCAGCATTTT
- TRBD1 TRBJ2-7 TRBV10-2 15 CASRAGDSKTYEQYF TGCGCCAGCAGGGCCGGGGACAGCAAAACCTACGAGCAGTACTTC
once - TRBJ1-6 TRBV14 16 CASSQDRTVNNSPLHF TGTGCCAGCAGCCAAGACCGGACAGTAAATAATTCACCCCTCCACTTT
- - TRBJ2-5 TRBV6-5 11 CAGSGEETQYF TGTGCCGGATCAGGGGAAGAGACCCAGTACTTC
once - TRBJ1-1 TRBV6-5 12 CASSPGVGEAFF TGTGCCAGCAGCCCCGGGGTGGGTGAAGCTTTCTTT
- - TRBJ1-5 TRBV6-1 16 CASSERVGPGNQPQHF TGTGCCAGCAGTGAAAGAGTGGGGCCGGGCAATCAGCCCCAGCATTTT
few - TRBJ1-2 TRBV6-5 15 CASSRTGVKNYGYTF TGTGCCAGCAGTCGCACAGGAGTTAAGAACTATGGCTACACCTTC
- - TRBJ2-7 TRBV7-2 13 CASSSTSSYEQYF TGTGCCAGCAGTTCGACTAGCTCCTACGAGCAGTACTTC
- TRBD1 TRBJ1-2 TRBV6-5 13 CASSRDSGYGYTF TGTGCCAGCAGTCGGGACAGTGGATATGGCTACACCTTC
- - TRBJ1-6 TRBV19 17 CASSIGPSRDTFSPLHF TGTGCCAGTAGTATCGGCCCTTCCCGGGACACTTTTTCACCCCTCCACTTT
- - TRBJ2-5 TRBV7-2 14 CASSLGFLQETQYF TGTGCCAGCAGCTTAGGTTTCCTACAAGAGACCCAGTACTTC
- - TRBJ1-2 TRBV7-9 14 CASSLDGQLYGYTF TGTGCCAGCAGCTTAGACGGACAGCTCTATGGCTACACCTTC
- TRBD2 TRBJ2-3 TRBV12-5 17 CASGLRLAGASTDTQYF TGTGCTAGTGGTTTGCGGCTAGCGGGAGCTAGCACAGATACGCAGTATTTT
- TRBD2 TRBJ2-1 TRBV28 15 CASSLTSSDEHEQFF TGTGCCAGCAGTTTGACTAGCTCTGACGAACATGAGCAGTTCTTC
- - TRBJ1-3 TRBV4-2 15 CASSQDLSGEDTIYF TGTGCCAGCAGCCAAGATTTGTCGGGGGAGGACACCATATATTTT
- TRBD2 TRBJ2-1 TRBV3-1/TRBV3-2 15 CASSQGSSGGSEQFF TGTGCCAGCAGCCAAGGGAGTAGCGGGGGAAGTGAGCAGTTCTTC
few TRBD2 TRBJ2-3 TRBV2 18 CASSESVRASGGTDTQYF TGTGCCAGCAGTGAATCGGTGCGGGCTAGCGGGGGCACAGATACGCAGTATTTT
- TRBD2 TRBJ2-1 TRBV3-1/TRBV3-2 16 CASSQVTAGGYNEQFF TGTGCCAGCAGCCAAGTAACAGCGGGGGGCTACAATGAGCAGTTCTTC
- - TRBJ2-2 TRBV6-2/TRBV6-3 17 CASTPYAGASNTGELFF TGTGCCAGCACCCCCTACGCGGGGGCCTCGAACACCGGGGAGCTGTTTTTT
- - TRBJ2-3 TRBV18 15 CASSPLGGDTDTQYF TGTGCCAGCTCACCCTTGGGCGGGGACACAGATACGCAGTATTTT